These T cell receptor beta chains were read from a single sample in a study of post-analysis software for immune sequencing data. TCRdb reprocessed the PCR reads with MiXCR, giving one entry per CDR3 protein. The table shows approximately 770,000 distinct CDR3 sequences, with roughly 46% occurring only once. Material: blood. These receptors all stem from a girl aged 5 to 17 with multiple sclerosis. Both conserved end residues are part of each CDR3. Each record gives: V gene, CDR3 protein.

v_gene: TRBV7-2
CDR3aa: CASSTRSGRALDEQFF

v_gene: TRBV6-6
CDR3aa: CASSRTVWNNGYTF

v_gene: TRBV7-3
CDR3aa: CASSPKGTSGSSYSYNEQFF

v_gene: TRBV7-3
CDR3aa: CASASVRQETQYF

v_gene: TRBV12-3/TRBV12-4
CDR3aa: CASSDVHGTSGSFEQFF

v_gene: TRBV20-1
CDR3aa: CSAHRTGGRETQYF

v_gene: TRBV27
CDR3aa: CASSPISGTGYEQYF

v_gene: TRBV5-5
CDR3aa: CASSRLANEQFF

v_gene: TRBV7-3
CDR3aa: CASSFSGGYNSPLHF

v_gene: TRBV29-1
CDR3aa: CSVVPLGDYGYTF

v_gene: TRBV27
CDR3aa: CASSPWTGQVEETQYF

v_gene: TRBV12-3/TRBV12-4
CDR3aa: CASRGTDTQYF

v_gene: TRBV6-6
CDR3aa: CASSYGRGGRGEQFF

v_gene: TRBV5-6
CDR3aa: CASSLYRVSRQPQHF